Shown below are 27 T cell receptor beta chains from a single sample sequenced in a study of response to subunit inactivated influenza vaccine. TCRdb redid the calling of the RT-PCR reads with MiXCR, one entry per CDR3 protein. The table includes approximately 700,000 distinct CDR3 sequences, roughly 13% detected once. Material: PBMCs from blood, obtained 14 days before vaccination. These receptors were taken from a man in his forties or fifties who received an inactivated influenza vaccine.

This CDR3 is CASSQDGGTGYEQYF. DNA for the CDR3: TGCGCCAGCAGCCAAGATGGCGGCACGGGATACGAGCAGTACTTC. The chain joins TRBV4-1 to TRBJ2-7; perhaps TRBD2 as D (5 bases). Germline assignment: CDR1 MGHRA and CDR2 YSYEKL. This CDR3 region has 15 residues. Trimming took 0 bases from V and 4 from J, leaving 13 bases between them.

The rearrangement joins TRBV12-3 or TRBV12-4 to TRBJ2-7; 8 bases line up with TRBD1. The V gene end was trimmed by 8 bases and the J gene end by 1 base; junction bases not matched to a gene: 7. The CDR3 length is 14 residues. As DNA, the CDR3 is TGTGCCAGCGGACCCAGGGACAGGTCCTACGAGCAGTACTTC. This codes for CASGPRDRSYEQYF.

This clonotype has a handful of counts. The CDR3 DNA follows: TGCAGTGCTAGAGATTTCCCCTCTGGGGCCAACGTCCTGACTTTC. It encodes CSARDFPSGANVLTF. The chain has TRBV20-1 and TRBJ2-6; D is undetermined. The CDR3 covers 15 residues. The germline V gene encodes CDR1 DFQATT and CDR2 SNEGSKA (reference sequence). V was clipped by 0 bases and J by 0 bases, with 6 bases between them.

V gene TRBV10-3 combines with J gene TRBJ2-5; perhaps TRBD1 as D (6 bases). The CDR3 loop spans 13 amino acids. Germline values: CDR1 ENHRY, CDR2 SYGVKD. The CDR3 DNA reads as TGTGCTATATCGGTGGACAGAGAAGAGACCCAGTACTTC. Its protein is CAISVDREETQYF.

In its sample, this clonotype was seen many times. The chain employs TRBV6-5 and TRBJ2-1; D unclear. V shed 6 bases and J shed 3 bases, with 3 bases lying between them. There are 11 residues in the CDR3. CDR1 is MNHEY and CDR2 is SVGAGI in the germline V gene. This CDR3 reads CASRNYNEQFF. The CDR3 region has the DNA TGTGCCAGCAGAAACTACAATGAGCAGTTCTTC.

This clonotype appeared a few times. CDR3 bases: TGCAGTGCGGTACAGGTGGAGACCCAGTACTTC. It encodes CSAVQVETQYF. V is TRBV20-1 and J is TRBJ2-5, with D possibly TRBD1 on 5 matching bases. The V and J ends lost 6 bases and 5 bases respectively, with 10 bases between them. The CDR3 is 11 residues long. Germline CDR1 is DFQATT and CDR2 is SNEGSKA (reference sequence).

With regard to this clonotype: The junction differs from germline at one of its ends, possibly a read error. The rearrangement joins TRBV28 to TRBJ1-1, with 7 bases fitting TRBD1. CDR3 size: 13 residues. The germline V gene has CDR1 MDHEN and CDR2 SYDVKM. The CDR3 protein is CATSRDSHTDAFF. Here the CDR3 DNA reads TGTGCCACCAGTAGGGACAGTCACACTGACGCTTTCTTT.

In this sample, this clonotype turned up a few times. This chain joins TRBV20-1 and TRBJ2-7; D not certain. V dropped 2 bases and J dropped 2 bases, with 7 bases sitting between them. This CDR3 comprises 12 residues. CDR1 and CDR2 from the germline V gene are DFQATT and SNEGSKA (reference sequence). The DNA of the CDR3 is TGCAGTGCTAGACTGCCCCCCTACGAGCAGTACTTC. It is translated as CSARLPPYEQYF.

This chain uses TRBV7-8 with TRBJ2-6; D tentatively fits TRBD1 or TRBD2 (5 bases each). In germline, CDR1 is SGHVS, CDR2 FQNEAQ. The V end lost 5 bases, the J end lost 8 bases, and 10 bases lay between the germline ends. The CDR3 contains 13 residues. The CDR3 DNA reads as TGTGCCAGCAGCCCGCCGGGACCCAACGTCCTGACTTTC. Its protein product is CASSPPGPNVLTF.

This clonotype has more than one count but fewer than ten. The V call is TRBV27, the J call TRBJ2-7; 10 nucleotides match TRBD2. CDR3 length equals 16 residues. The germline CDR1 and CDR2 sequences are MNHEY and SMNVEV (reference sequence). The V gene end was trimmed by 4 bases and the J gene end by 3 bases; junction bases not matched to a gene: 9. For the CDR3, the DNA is TGTGCCAGCAGTTCCCTTTGGACTAGCGGCAACTACGAGCAGTACTTC. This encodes CASSSLWTSGNYEQYF.

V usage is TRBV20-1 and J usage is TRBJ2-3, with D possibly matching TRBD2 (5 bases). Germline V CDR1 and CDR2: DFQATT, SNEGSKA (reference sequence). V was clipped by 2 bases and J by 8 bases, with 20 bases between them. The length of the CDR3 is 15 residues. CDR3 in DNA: TGCAGTGCTAGAAATCCCGTAGAGGGTGGCTCTACGCAGTATTTT. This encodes CSARNPVEGGSTQYF.

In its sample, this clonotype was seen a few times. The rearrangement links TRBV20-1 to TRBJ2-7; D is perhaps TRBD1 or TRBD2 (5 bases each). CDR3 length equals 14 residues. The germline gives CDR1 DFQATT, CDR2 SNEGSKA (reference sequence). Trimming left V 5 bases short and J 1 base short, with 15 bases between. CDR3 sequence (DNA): TGCAGTGCTCCTCGGGACGCAGGGTCCTACGAGCAGTACTTC. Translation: CSAPRDAGSYEQYF.

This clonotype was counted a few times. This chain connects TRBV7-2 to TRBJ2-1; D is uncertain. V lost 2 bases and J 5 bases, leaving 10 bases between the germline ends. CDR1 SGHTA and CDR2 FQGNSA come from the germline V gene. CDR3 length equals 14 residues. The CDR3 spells CASSLLTPNNEQFF. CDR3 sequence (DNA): TGTGCCAGCAGCTTATTAACTCCGAACAATGAGCAGTTCTTC.

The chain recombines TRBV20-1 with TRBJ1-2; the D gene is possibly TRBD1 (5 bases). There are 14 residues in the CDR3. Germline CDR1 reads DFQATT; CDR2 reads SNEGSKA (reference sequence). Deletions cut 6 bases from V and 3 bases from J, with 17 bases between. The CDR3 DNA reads TGCAGTGCGCAAAATCAGGGACCTTACTATGGCTACACCTTC. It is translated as CSAQNQGPYYGYTF.

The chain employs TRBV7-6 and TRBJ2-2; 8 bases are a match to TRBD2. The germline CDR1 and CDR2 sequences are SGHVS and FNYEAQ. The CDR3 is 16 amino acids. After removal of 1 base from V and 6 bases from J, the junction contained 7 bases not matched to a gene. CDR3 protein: CASSLGSGATSGELFF. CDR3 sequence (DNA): TGTGCCAGCAGCTTAGGTAGCGGGGCAACCTCCGGGGAGCTGTTTTTT.

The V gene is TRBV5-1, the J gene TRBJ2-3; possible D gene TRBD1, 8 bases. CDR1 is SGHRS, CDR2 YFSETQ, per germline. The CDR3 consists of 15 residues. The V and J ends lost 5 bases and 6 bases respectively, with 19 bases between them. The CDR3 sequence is CASSFATGEGDTQYF. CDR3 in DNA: TGCGCCAGCAGTTTTGCGACAGGGGAGGGCGATACGCAGTATTTT.

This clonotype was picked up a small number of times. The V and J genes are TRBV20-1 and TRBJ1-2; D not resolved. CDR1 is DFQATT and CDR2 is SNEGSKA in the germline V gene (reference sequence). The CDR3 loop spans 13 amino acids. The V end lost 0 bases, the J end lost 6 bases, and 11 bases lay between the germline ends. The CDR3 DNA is TGCAGTGCTAGAGATTTGCCAGATGATGGCTACACCTTC. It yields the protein CSARDLPDDGYTF.

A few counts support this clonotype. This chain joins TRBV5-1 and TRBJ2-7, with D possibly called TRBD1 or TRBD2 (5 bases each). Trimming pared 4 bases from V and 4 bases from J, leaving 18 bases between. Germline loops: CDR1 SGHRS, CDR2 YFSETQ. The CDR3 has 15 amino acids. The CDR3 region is CASSPAGAGLYEQYF. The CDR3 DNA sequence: TGCGCCAGCAGCCCGGCGGGTGCAGGGTTGTACGAGCAGTACTTC.

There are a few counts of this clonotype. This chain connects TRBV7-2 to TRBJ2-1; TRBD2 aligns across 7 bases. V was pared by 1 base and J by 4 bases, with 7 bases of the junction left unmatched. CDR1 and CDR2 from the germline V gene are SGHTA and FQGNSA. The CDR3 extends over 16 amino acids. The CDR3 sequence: CASSLGAAGRYNEQFF. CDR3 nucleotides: TGTGCCAGCAGCTTAGGCGCAGCGGGAAGGTACAATGAGCAGTTCTTC.

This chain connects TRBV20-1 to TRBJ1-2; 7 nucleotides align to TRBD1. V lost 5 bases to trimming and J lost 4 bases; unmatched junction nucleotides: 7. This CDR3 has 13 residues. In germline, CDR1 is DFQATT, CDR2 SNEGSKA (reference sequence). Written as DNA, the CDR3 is TGCAGTGCTGGAGGGGGCGCGGGCTATGGCTACACCTTC. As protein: CSAGGGAGYGYTF.

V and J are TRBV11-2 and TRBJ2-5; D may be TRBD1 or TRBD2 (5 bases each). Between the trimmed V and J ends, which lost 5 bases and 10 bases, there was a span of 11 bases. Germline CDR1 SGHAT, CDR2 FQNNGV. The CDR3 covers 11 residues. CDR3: CASSPGTNQYF. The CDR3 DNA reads TGTGCCAGCAGCCCGGGGACGAACCAGTACTTC. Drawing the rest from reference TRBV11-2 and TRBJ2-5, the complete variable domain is EAGVAQSPRYKIIEKRQSVAFWCNPISGHATLYWYQQILGQGPKLLIQFQNNGVVDDSQLPKDRFSAERLKGVDSTLKIQPAKLEDSAVYLCASSPGTNQYFGPGTRLLVL.

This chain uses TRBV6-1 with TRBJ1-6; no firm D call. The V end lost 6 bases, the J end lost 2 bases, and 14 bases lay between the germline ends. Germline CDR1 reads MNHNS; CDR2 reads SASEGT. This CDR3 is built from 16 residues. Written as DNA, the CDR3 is TGTGCCAGCAGCCCCGTTTACAGTACCTATAATTCACCCCTCCACTTT. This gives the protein CASSPVYSTYNSPLHF.

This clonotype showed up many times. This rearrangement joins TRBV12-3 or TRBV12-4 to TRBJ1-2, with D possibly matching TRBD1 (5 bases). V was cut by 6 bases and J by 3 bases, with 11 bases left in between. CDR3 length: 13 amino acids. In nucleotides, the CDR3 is TGTGCCAGCAGGACCGGGACGGACTATGGCTACACCTTC. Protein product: CASRTGTDYGYTF.

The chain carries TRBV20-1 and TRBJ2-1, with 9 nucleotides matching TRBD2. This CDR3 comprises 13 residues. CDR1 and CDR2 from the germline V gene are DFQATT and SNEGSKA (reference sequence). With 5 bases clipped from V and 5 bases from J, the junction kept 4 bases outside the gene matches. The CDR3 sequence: CSAPGGGDNEQFF. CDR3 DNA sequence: TGCAGTGCTCCCGGCGGGGGGGACAATGAGCAGTTCTTC.

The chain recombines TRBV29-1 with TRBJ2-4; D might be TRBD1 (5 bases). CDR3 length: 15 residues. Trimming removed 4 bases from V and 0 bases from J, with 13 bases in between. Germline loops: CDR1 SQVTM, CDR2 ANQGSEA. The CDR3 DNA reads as TGCAGCGTTGGGACGGCAGGGCTAGCCAAAAACATTCAGTACTTC. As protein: CSVGTAGLAKNIQYF.

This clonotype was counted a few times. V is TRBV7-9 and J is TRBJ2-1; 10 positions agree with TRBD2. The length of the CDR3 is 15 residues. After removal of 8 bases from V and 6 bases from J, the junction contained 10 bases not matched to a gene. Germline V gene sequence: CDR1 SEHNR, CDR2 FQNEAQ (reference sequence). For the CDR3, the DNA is TGTGCCAGCCGACAGCGGGAGGGCCGTCTCAATGAGCAGTTCTTC. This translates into CASRQREGRLNEQFF.

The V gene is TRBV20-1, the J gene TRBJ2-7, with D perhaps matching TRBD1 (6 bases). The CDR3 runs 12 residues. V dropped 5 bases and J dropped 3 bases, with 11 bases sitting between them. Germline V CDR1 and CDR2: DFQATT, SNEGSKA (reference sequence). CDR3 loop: CSASGVGYEQYF. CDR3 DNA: TGCAGTGCTTCAGGGGTCGGCTACGAGCAGTACTTC.